The present T cell receptor beta chain was sequenced within a study of shared clonotypes between healthy human individuals. Method: immunoSEQ multiplex PCR; TCRdb's copy keeps in-frame clones and lacks some. This table holds around 2,000,000 clones, over 85% found once. CDR1 MNHEY and CDR2 SVGAGI come from the germline V gene. This CDR3 is 15 amino acids long. Trimming removed 4 bases from V and 6 bases from J; junction bases left unmatched: 8. The sample holds one count of this clone. The chain has TRBV6-5 and TRBJ2-1, with 8 bases matching TRBD2. Input material: naive CD4+ T cells sorted from blood. Subset reported: CD45RA+ positively selected. The receptor was isolated from a young man in good health. The CDR3 nucleotides are TGTGCCAGCAGTTCCACGGGACTAGGCTCCAATGAGCAGTTCTTC. Its protein is CASSSTGLGSNEQFF.